The 30 T cell receptor beta chains listed next were all sequenced from one sample in a study of blood T cell repertoires in COVID-19. Produced via immunoSEQ multiplex PCR; TCRdb's table is partial and in-frame only. The data contain some 85,000 clones, about 74% of them singletons. The sequenced sample was peripheral blood. The receptors were gathered from a human donor in a cohort sampled during active COVID-19.

The table lists this clone with many counts. The gene calls are TRBV28 and TRBJ2-5; TRBD1 agrees at 7 bases. CDR3 length equals 15 residues. Unmatched junction bases numbered 8, after V lost 3 bases and J lost 4 bases. The germline V gene has CDR1 MDHEN and CDR2 SYDVKM. The chain's CDR3 is CASSFDRDGGETQYF. Written as DNA, the CDR3 is TGTGCCAGCAGTTTCGACAGGGATGGTGGAGAGACCCAGTACTTC.

The DNA of the CDR3 is TGTGCCAGCAGTCCGACAGGGGAGGGTTCACCCCTCCACTTT. Protein sequence: CASSPTGEGSPLHF. The chain combines TRBV14 with TRBJ1-6; 8 positions agree with TRBD1. CDR3 length: 14 amino acids. CDR1 is SGHDN, CDR2 FVKESK, per germline. With V trimmed by 6 bases and J by 9 bases, 7 bases remained unmatched.

The chain carries TRBV19 and TRBJ1-1, with D hard to call. The CDR3 loop spans 12 amino acids. Trimming took off 4 bases at V and 4 bases at J, with 7 bases between the two ends. Germline V gene data show CDR1 as LNHDA and CDR2 as SQIVND (reference sequence). This chain's CDR3 is CASSRASTEAFF. The CDR3 region has the DNA TGTGCCAGTAGTAGGGCGAGCACTGAAGCTTTCTTT.

J is TRBJ2-3 and V is TRBV6-5; TRBD2 agrees at 7 bases. The V gene's germline CDR1 is MNHEY and CDR2 SVGAGI. The J segment lost 2 bases and the V segment lost 8 bases, leaving 7 bases of the junction unmatched. The CDR3 runs 14 residues. This CDR3 is CASGQGLTTDTQYF. CDR3 DNA sequence: TGTGCCAGCGGGCAGGGACTAACCACAGATACGCAGTATTTT.

The gene calls are TRBV7-3 and TRBJ2-6, with no clear D. Germline assignment: CDR1 SGHTA and CDR2 FQGTGA. There are 13 residues in the CDR3. Between the trimmed V and J ends, which lost 7 bases and 2 bases, there was a span of 6 bases. The CDR3 region has the DNA TGTGCCAGCACCTCGGCTGGGGCCAACGTCCTGACTTTC. Encoded protein: CASTSAGANVLTF.

CDR3 in amino acids: CASSPSGVGYTF. CDR3 bases: TGTGCCAGCAGTCCGTCAGGGGTTGGCTACACCTTC. This chain uses TRBV28 with TRBJ1-2; D perhaps matches TRBD1 (6 bases). V was trimmed by 5 bases and J by 7 bases, leaving 11 bases between them. The length of the CDR3 is 12 residues. CDR1 is MDHEN and CDR2 is SYDVKM in the germline V gene.

V usage is TRBV2 and J usage is TRBJ1-1; no firm D call. The CDR3 loop spans 13 amino acids. Germline V gives CDR1 SNHLY, CDR2 FYNNEI. The germline V and J ends were trimmed by 4 bases and 6 bases, with 12 bases remaining between them. CDR3 in DNA: TGTGCCAGCAGTGTTATGGCCAACCCTGAAGCTTTCTTT. Translated: CASSVMANPEAFF.

About this clone: Different DNA sequences within this sample yield the same CDR3. The rearrangement uses TRBV15 and TRBJ2-7; 12 nucleotides agree with TRBD1. The CDR3 has 14 amino acids. J was trimmed by 4 bases and V by 5 bases; bases with no gene match: 3. From germline, CDR1 is LNHNV and CDR2 YYDKDF (reference sequence). The CDR3 protein is CATSRDRGLYEQYF. Here the CDR3 DNA reads TGTGCCACCAGCCGGGACAGGGGGCTGTACGAGCAGTACTTC.

This chain joins TRBV12-5 and TRBJ2-7; 11 bases are shared with TRBD2. With 7 bases clipped from V and 3 bases from J, the junction kept 11 bases outside the gene matches. This CDR3 has 16 amino acids. The germline CDR1 and CDR2 sequences are LGHNT and FRNRAP. CDR3 amino acids: CASVHGTSGIFYEQYF. DNA for the CDR3: TGTGCTAGTGTCCATGGGACTAGCGGTATATTCTACGAGCAGTACTTC.

In nucleotides, the CDR3 is TGTGCCAGCTCACAAACCACTGTAACGGGGAGTGGCTACACCTTC. Its translation is CASSQTTVTGSGYTF. The chain links TRBV18 to TRBJ1-2; D is ambiguous. Looked up from germline, CDR1 is KGHSH and CDR2 is LQKENI. V dropped 4 bases and J dropped 7 bases, with 19 bases sitting between them. The CDR3 spans 15 residues.

The chain uses TRBV6-2 or TRBV6-3 and TRBJ2-2, with a possible D match to TRBD2 (6 bases). The ends were cut back, 4 bases at V and 6 bases at J, with 12 bases in the middle. Germline V gives CDR1 MNHEY, CDR2 SVGEGT. The CDR3 has 14 residues. CDR3 amino acids: CASSSVAASGELFF. DNA of the CDR3: TGTGCCAGCAGTTCAGTAGCGGCCTCCGGGGAGCTGTTTTTT.

This chain links TRBV7-3 with TRBJ2-1, with 11 bases fitting TRBD2. The CDR3 has 15 amino acids. Germline values: CDR1 SGHTA, CDR2 FQGTGA. V shed 6 bases, J shed 6 bases, and the junction held 7 bases outside the gene matches. CDR3 bases: TGTGCCAGCAGTCCAGAGGGACTAGCGGTCAATGAGCAGTTCTTC. The encoded protein is CASSPEGLAVNEQFF.

The chain has TRBV20-1 and TRBJ2-7; TRBD2 is a possible D gene (6 bases). Per the germline V gene, CDR1 is DFQATT and CDR2 is SNEGSKA (reference sequence). The CDR3 sequence is 13 residues long. Trimming cost V 3 bases and J 4 bases, with 13 bases left between them. The CDR3 reads CSASGRTGYEQYF. The CDR3 region has the DNA TGCAGTGCTAGTGGGAGGACGGGGTACGAGCAGTACTTC.

The V and J genes are TRBV7-9 and TRBJ2-1, with 13 bases matching TRBD2. The CDR3 is 18 amino acids. The V gene end was trimmed by 3 bases and the J gene end by 7 bases; junction bases not matched to a gene: 12. Germline V gene data show CDR1 as SEHNR and CDR2 as FQNEAQ (reference sequence). The chain's CDR3 is CASSFFGLAGVGGNEQFF. DNA of the CDR3: TGTGCCAGCAGCTTCTTCGGACTAGCGGGAGTCGGTGGTAATGAGCAGTTCTTC.

The J gene is TRBJ2-1, the V gene TRBV2; TRBD2 might be the D (5 bases). CDR1 is SNHLY and CDR2 is FYNNEI in the germline V gene. CDR3 length: 13 residues. Trimming removed 7 bases from V and 9 bases from J, with 16 bases in between. CDR3 region: CASTLRELGEQFF. The CDR3 nucleotides read TGTGCCAGCACCCTCCGGGAACTAGGTGAGCAGTTCTTC.

The chain joins TRBV6-2 or TRBV6-3 to TRBJ2-1; D may be TRBD2 (5 bases). The germline CDR1 and CDR2 sequences are MNHEY and SVGEGT. Between the trimmed V and J ends, which lost 6 bases and 6 bases, there was a span of 9 bases. The CDR3 contains 12 residues. As DNA, the CDR3 is TGTGCCAGCAGCCACCTAGCCAATGAGCAGTTCTTC. It specifies CASSHLANEQFF.

This chain connects TRBV30 to TRBJ2-1; D is ambiguous. The CDR3 sequence is 13 residues long. Germline-derived CDR1 and CDR2 are GTSNPN and SVGIG (reference sequence). Trimming took off 0 bases at V and 12 bases at J, with 15 bases between the two ends. The chain's CDR3 is CAWSVLPPGGQFF. CDR3 sequence (DNA): TGTGCCTGGAGTGTACTCCCCCCTGGCGGGCAGTTCTTC.

The chain uses TRBV7-6 and TRBJ2-3, with 8 nucleotides matching TRBD2. From germline, CDR1 is SGHVS and CDR2 FNYEAQ. Trimming at V came to 4 bases and at J to 0 bases, leaving 12 bases not matched to a gene. The CDR3 length is 18 residues. The CDR3 sequence is CASSSLPPGLGSTDTQYF. CDR3 DNA sequence: TGTGCCAGCAGCTCCCTCCCTCCGGGACTAGGGAGCACAGATACGCAGTATTTT.

This chain uses TRBV7-3 with TRBJ2-1, with 9 bases aligning to TRBD1. The CDR3 extends over 14 amino acids. The germline CDR1 and CDR2 sequences are SGHTA and FQGTGA. V shed 5 bases and J 3 bases; nucleotides not matched to a gene: 2. CDR3 DNA sequence: TGTGCCAGCAGCACGACAGGGGGCTACAATGAGCAGTTCTTC. This encodes CASSTTGGYNEQFF.

This chain uses TRBV4-1 with TRBJ2-5; the D is unclear. Trimming left V 2 bases short and J 1 base short, with 14 bases between. The CDR3 consists of 16 residues. Germline V gives CDR1 MGHRA, CDR2 YSYEKL. CDR3: CASSQSWAPAQETQYF. The CDR3 coding sequence is TGCGCCAGCAGCCAAAGCTGGGCCCCGGCCCAAGAGACCCAGTACTTC.

V is TRBV10-3 and J is TRBJ2-7; no reliable D call. CDR1 and CDR2 (germline): ENHRY, SYGVKD. V lost 6 bases to trimming and J lost 2 bases, with 14 bases between them. The CDR3 is 14 residues long. DNA of the CDR3: TGTGCCATCAGCGATCAAGAGTTGACCTACGAGCAGTACTTC. Encoded protein: CAISDQELTYEQYF.

Relative to its sample, this clone is large (0.1 to 1%). The chain links TRBV5-6 to TRBJ2-1; TRBD1 matches at 12 bases. The CDR3 length is 15 residues. The junction had 5 bases not matched to a gene; V was cut back by 3 bases and J by 7 bases. Germline assignment: CDR1 SGHDT and CDR2 YYEEEE. The chain's CDR3 is CASSSGTGGSNEQFF. In nucleotides, the CDR3 is TGTGCCAGCAGCTCCGGGACAGGGGGCTCGAATGAGCAGTTCTTC. Variable domain in full (rest from reference TRBV5-6 and TRBJ2-1): DAGVTQSPTHLIKTRGQQVTLRCSPKSGHDTVSWYQQALGQGPQFIFQYYEEEERQRGNFPDRFSGHQFPNYSSELNVNALLLGDSALYLCASSSGTGGSNEQFFGPGTRLTVL.

The chain has TRBV29-1 and TRBJ1-1; 7 bases agree with TRBD1. Per germline, CDR1 SQVTM and CDR2 ANQGSEA. The CDR3 runs 12 residues. V lost 4 bases, J lost 5 bases, and 4 bases stayed unmatched. This chain's CDR3 is CSVAGGQTEAFF. The CDR3 DNA is TGCAGCGTTGCAGGGGGGCAAACTGAAGCTTTCTTT.

The rearrangement uses TRBV10-1 and TRBJ2-7; TRBD1 matches 8 bases. V was pared by 6 bases and J by 3 bases, with 13 bases of the junction left unmatched. The CDR3 covers 16 residues. The germline CDR1 and CDR2 sequences are WNHNN and SYGVQD (reference sequence). The CDR3 protein is CASRYGQGVIHYEQYF. In DNA, the CDR3 is TGCGCCAGCAGATATGGACAGGGCGTCATTCACTACGAGCAGTACTTC.

J is TRBJ2-7 and V is TRBV28, with 10 nucleotides matching TRBD1. Germline CDR1 and CDR2: MDHEN and SYDVKM. V lost 6 bases to trimming and J lost 2 bases; unmatched junction nucleotides: 7. This CDR3 has 15 residues. As DNA, the CDR3 is TGTGCCAGCAGGTTGGGGACAGGGGACCCCTACGAGCAGTACTTC. It codes for CASRLGTGDPYEQYF.

The chain combines TRBV5-1 with TRBJ2-7; D may be TRBD1 (7 bases). There are 14 residues in the CDR3. Trimming shortened V by 0 bases and J by 4 bases, and 11 bases separated the two germline ends. Per germline, CDR1 SGHRS and CDR2 YFSETQ. CDR3 in DNA: TGCGCCAGCAGCTTGGTTGCAGGGGGGTACGAGCAGTACTTC. It codes for CASSLVAGGYEQYF.

In the case of this clone: The sample has other DNA sequences that encode this CDR3 too. This sequence joins TRBV5-6 and TRBJ1-5, with a tentative D call TRBD1 (6 bases). Trimming stripped 1 base from V and 0 bases from J, with 8 bases between. CDR3 length: 15 residues. Germline values: CDR1 SGHDT, CDR2 YYEEEE. As DNA, the CDR3 is TGTGCCAGCAGCTTGCGGACAGTTAGCAATCAGCCCCAGCATTTT. Residues: CASSLRTVSNQPQHF.

This chain connects TRBV4-1 to TRBJ2-1, with D possibly TRBD1 on 6 matching bases. V lost 4 bases, J lost 9 bases, and 25 bases lay in between. CDR3 length equals 17 residues. Germline V gives CDR1 MGHRA, CDR2 YSYEKL. CDR3 region: CASSRHLGDTRRSEQFF. DNA for the CDR3: TGCGCCAGCAGCCGCCACCTCGGGGACACCAGGCGGAGTGAGCAGTTCTTC.

The count of this clone is one. The chain combines TRBV12-3 or TRBV12-4 with TRBJ2-5; TRBD2 might be the D (5 bases). The CDR3 is made up of 13 amino acids. The V end lost 2 bases, the J end lost 5 bases, and 9 bases lay between the germline ends. Here the CDR3 reads CASSLFREETQYF. The CDR3 DNA reads TGTGCCAGCAGTTTATTTAGGGAGGAGACCCAGTACTTC.

CDR3 in DNA: TGCGCCAGCAGTCAACGTAACAGGGGGCGCGAGATCGGGGAGCTGTTTTTT. Amino acids: CASSQRNRGREIGELFF. This sequence joins TRBV23-1 and TRBJ2-2; 9 bases line up with TRBD1. TRBV23-1 is recorded as an ORF, its role being uncertain. This CDR3 comprises 17 residues. J lost 7 bases, V lost 2 bases, and 11 bases had no gene match.